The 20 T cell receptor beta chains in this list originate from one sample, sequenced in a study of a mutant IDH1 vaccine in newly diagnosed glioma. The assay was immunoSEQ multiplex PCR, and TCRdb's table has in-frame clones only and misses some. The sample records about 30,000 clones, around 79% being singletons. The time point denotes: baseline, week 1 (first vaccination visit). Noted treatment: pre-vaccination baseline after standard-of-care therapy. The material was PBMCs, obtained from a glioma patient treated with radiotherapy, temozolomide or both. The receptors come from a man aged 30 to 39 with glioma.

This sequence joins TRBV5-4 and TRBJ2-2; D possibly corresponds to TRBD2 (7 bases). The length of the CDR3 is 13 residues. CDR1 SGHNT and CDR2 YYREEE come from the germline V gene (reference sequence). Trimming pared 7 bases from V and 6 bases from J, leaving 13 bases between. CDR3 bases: TGTGCCAGCGAATTAGGGGGGGCCGGGGAGCTGTTTTTT. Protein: CASELGGAGELFF.

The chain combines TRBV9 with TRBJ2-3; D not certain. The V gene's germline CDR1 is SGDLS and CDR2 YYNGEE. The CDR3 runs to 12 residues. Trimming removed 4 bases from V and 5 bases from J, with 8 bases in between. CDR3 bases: TGTGCCAGCAGCCCAGATAAAGATACGCAGTATTTT. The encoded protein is CASSPDKDTQYF.

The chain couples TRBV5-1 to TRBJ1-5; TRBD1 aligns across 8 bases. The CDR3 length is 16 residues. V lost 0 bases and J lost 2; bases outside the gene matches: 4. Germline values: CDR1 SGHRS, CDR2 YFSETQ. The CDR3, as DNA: TGCGCCAGCAGCTTGGGGGCAGGGGGCGGCAATCAGCCCCAGCATTTT. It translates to CASSLGAGGGNQPQHF.

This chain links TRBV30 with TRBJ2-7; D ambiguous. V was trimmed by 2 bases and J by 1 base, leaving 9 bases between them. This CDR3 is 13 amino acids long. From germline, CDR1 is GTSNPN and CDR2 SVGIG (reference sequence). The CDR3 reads CAWSRFGSYEQYF. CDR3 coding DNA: TGTGCCTGGAGTAGATTCGGTTCCTACGAGCAGTACTTC.

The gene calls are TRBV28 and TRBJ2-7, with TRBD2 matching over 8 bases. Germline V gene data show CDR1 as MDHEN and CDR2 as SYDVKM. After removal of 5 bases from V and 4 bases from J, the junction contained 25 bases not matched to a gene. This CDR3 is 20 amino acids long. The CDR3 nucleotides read TGTGCCAGCAGTCCCCCCATTACTAGCGGCGTTTTCCCTAGCTATTACGAGCAGTACTTC. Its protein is CASSPPITSGVFPSYYEQYF.

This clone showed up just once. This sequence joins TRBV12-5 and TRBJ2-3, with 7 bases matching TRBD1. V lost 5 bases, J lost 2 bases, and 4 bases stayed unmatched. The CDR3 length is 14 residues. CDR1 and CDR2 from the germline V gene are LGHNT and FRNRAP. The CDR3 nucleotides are TGTGCTAGTGGTCTTGGACAGGACACAGATACGCAGTATTTT. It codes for CASGLGQDTDTQYF.

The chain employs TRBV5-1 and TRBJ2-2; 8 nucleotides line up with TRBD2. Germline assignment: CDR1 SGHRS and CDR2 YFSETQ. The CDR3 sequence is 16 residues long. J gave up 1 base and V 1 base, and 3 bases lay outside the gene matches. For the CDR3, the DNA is TGCGCCAGCAGCTTGTCCAGCGGGGGGAACACCGGGGAGCTGTTTTTT. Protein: CASSLSSGGNTGELFF.

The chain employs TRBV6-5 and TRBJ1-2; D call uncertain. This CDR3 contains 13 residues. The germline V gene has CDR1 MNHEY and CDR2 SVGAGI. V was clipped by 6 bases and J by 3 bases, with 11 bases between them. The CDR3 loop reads CASSPGEDYGYTF. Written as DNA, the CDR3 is TGTGCCAGCAGCCCCGGCGAAGACTATGGCTACACCTTC.

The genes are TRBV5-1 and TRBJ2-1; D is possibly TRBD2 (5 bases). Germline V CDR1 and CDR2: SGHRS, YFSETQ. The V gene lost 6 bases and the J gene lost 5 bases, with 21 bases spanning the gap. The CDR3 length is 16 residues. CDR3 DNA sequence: TGCGCCAGCACCCCTGTAGGACTCTTGGAGGACAATGAGCAGTTCTTC. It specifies CASTPVGLLEDNEQFF.

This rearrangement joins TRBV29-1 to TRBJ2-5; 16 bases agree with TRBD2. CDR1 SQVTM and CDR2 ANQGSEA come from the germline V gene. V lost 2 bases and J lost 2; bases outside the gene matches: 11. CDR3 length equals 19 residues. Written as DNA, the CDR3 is TGCAGCGTTGAAACGGTGAAGGGGACTAGCGGGGGGGATCAAGAGACCCAGTACTTC. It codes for CSVETVKGTSGGDQETQYF.

CDR3 DNA sequence: TGTGCCAGCAGTGAAGCGCGATTGGGACTAGGGGTTGGGACCCAGTACTTC. Protein product: CASSEARLGLGVGTQYF. The chain has TRBV2 and TRBJ2-5; the match to TRBD2 covers 8 bases. In germline, CDR1 is SNHLY, CDR2 FYNNEI. J lost 7 bases, V lost 0 bases, and 13 bases had no gene match. The CDR3 totals 17 residues.

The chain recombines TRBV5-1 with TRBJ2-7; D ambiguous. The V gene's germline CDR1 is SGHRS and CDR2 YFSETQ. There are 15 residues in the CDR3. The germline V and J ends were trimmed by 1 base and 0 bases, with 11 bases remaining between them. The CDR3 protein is CASSLLGQASYEQYF. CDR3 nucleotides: TGCGCCAGCAGCTTGTTAGGGCAGGCCTCCTACGAGCAGTACTTC. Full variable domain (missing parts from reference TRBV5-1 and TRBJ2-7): KAGVTQTPRYLIKTRGQQVTLSCSPISGHRSVSWYQQTPGQGLQFLFEYFSETQRNKGNFPGRFSGRQFSNSRSEMNVSTLELGDSALYLCASSLLGQASYEQYFGPGTRLTVT.

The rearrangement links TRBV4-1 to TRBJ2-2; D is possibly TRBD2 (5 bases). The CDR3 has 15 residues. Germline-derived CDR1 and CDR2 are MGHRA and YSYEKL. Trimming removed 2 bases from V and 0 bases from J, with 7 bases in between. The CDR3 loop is CASSQQAANTGELFF. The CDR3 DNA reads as TGCGCCAGCAGCCAACAAGCGGCGAACACCGGGGAGCTGTTTTTT.

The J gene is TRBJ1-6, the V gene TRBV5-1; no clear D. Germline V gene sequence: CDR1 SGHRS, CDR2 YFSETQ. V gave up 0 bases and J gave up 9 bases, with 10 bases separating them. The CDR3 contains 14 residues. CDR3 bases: TGCGCCAGCAGCTTGGAAGAGGCCCGTTCACCCCTCCACTTT. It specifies CASSLEEARSPLHF.

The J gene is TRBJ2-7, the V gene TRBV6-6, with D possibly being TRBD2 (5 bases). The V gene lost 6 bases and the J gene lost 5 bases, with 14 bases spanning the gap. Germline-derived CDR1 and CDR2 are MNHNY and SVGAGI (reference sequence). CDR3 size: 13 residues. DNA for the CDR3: TGTGCCAGCAGCGGCCCGCGGGCGAACGAGCAGTACTTC. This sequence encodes CASSGPRANEQYF.

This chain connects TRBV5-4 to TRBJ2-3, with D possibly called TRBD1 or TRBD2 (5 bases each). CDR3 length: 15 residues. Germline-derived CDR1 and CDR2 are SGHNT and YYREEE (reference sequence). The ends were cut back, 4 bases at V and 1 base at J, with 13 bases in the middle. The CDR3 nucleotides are TGTGCCAGCAGCCTGGGTGGGGGACGCACAGATACGCAGTATTTT. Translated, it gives CASSLGGGRTDTQYF.

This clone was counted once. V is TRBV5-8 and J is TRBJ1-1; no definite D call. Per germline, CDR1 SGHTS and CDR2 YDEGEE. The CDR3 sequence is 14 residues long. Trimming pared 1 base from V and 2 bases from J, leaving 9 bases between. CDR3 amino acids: CASSLLRVNTEAFF. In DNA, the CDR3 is TGTGCCAGCAGCTTGCTCCGGGTTAACACTGAAGCTTTCTTT. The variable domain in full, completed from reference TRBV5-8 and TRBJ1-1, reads EAGVTQSPTHLIKTRGQQATLRCSPISGHTSVYWYQQALGLGLQFLLWYDEGEERNRGNFPPRFSGRQFPNYSSELNVNALELEDSALYLCASSLLRVNTEAFFGQGTRLTVV.

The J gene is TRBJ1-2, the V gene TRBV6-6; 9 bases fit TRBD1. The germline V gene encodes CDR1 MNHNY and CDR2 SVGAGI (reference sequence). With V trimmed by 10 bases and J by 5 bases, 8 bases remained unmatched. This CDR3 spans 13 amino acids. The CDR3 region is CATRQGGQYGYTF. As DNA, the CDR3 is TGTGCCACAAGACAGGGGGGCCAATATGGCTACACCTTC.

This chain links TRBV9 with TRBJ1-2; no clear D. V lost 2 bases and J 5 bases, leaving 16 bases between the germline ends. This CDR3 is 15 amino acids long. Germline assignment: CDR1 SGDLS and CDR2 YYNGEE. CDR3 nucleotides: TGTGCCAGCAGCGTTAGCTACGTCTTAAATTATGGCTACACCTTC. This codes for CASSVSYVLNYGYTF.

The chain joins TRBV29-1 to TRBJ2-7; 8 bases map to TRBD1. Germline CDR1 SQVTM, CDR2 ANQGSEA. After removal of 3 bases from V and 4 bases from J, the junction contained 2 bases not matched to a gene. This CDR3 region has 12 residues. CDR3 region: CSVEDREYEQYF. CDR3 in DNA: TGCAGCGTTGAGGACAGGGAATACGAGCAGTACTTC.